A single T cell receptor beta chain is shown here with its context. At the DNA level, this CDR3 is encoded by other sequences in the same sample as well. Study members were between about 18 and 89 years old and lived in approximately 25 US regions. Recovery among Cohort 3 donors was established by two negative PCRs, clearance, or symptom resolution. This sample is drawn from a study of blood T cell repertoires in COVID-19. Study at large: Donors in the United States, Italy and Spain gave samples during acute or convalescent COVID-19. Sources were T cells, B-cell-depleted T cells, or PBMCs; the material itself was cDNA or gDNA.

Clones were read by immunoSEQ multiplex PCR, and TCRdb kept only the in-frame ones, dropping some. The sample includes about 310,000 clones, roughly 87% seen only once; the top ten take approximately 9%. The CDR3 is made up of 14 amino acids. Germline CDR1 and CDR2: SGDLS and YYNGEE. V lost 0 bases and J lost 4; bases outside the gene matches: 1. This sequence joins TRBV9 and TRBJ2-1; TRBD2 matches 7 bases. The sequence came from a woman aged 18-30 years who had recovered from COVID-19. The specimen sequenced was PBMCs or T cells enriched from blood (not recorded which). For the CDR3, the DNA is TGTGCCAGCAGCGTAGCTAGCGGATACAATGAGCAGTTCTTC. This sequence encodes CASSVASGYNEQFF.